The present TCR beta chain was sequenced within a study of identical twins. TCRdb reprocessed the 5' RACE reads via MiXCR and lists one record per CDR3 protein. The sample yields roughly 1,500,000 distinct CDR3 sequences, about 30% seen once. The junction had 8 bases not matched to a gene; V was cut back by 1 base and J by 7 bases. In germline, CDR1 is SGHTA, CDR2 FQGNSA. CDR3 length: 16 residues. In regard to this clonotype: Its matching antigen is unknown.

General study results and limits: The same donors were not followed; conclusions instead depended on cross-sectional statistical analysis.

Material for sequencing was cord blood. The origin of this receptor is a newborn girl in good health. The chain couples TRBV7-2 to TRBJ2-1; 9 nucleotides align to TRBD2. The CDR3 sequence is CASSLVSGLALNEQFF. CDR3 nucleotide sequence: TGTGCCAGCAGCTTAGTGTCTGGACTAGCGCTTAATGAGCAGTTCTTC.